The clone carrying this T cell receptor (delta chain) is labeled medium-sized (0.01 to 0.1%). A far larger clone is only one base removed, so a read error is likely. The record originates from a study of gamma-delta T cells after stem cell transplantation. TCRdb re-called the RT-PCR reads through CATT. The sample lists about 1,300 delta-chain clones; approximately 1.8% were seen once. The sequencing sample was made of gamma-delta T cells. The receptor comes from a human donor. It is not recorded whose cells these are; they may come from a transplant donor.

Here the CDR3 reads CALGELLPYVGGIRYTDKLIF. The CDR3 region has the DNA TGTGCTCTTGGGGAACTACTCCCGTACGTTGGGGGGATAAGGTACACCGATAAACTCATCTTT. The chain links TRDV1 to TRDJ1; 8 positions agree with TRDD3. The V segment lost 0 bases and the J segment 0 bases; nucleotides outside the gene matches: 18. CDR3 size: 21 residues. Germline V gene lookup returns CDR1 TSWWSYY and CDR2 QGS.